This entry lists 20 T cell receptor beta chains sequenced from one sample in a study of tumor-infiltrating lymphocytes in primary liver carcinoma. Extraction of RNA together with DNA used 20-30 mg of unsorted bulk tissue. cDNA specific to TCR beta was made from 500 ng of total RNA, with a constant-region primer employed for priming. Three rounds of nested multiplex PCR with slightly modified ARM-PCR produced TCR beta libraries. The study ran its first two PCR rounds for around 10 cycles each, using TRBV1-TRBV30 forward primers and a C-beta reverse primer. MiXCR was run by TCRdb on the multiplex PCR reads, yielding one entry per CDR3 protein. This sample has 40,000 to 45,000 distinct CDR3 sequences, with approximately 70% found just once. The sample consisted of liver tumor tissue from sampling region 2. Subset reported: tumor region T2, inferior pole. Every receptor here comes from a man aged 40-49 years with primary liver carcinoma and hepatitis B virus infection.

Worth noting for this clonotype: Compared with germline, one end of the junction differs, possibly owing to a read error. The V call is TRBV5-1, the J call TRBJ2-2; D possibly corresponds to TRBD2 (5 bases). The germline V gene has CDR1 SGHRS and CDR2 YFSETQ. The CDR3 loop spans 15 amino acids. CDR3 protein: CASSSAGSNTVELFF. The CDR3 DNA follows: TGCGCCAGCAGCTCTGCGGGTTCGAACACCGTGGAGCTGTTTTTT.

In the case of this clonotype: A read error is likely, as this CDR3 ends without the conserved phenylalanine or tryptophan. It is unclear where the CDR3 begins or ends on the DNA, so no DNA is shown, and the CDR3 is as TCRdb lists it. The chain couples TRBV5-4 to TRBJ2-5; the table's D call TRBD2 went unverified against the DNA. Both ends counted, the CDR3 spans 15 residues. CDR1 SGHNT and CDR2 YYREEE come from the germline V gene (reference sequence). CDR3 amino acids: CASSMPGGRKETQSL.

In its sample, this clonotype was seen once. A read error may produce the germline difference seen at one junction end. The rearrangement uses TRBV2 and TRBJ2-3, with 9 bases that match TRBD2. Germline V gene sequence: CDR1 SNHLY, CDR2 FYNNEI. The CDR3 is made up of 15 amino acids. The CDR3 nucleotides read TGTGCCAGCATGTGGCCAGCGGGAGGCACAGATACGCGGTATTTT. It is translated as CASMWPAGGTDTRYF.

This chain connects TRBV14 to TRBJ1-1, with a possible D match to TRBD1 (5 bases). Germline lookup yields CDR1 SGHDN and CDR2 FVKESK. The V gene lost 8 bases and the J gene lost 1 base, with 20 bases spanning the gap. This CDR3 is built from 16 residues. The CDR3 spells CASCPSREDSNTEAFF. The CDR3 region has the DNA TGTGCCAGCTGCCCATCCAGGGAGGACTCGAACACTGAAGCTTTCTTT.

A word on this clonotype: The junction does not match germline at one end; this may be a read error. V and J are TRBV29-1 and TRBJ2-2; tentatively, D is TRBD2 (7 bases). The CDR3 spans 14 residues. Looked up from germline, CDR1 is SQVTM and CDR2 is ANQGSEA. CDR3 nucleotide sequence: TGCAGGGTCCTCGGTCCGGGACCCACCGGGGGGCTGCTTTTT. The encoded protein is CRVLGPGPTGGLLF.

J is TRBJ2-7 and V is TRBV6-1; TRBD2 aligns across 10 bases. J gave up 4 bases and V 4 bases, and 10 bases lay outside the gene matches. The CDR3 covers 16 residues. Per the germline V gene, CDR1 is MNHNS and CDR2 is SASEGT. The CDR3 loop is CASSVVRTSGKYEQYF. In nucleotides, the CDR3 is TGTGCCAGCAGTGTAGTACGAACTAGCGGGAAATACGAGCAGTACTTC.

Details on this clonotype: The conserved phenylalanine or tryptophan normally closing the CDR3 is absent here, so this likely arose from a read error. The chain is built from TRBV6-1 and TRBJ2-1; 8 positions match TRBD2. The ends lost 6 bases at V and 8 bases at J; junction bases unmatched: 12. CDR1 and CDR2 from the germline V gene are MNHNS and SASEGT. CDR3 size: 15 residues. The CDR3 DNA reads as TGTGCCAGCAGAGGGGGACTAGTGGGGCTTTATGAGCAGTTCCTC. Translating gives CASRGGLVGLYEQFL.

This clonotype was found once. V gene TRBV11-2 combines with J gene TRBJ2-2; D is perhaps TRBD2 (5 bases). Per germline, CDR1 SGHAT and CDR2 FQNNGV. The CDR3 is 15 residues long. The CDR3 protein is CFSSLLEGNTGELFF. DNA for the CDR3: TGTTTCAGCAGCTTACTAGAGGGGAACACCGGGGAGCTGTTTTTT.

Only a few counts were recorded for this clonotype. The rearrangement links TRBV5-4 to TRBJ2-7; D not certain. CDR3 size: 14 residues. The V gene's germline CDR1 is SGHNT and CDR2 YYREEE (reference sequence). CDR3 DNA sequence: TGTGTCAACAGCCCCGACCTCTCATCCAGCGAGCAGTACTTC. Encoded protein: CVNSPDLSSSEQYF.

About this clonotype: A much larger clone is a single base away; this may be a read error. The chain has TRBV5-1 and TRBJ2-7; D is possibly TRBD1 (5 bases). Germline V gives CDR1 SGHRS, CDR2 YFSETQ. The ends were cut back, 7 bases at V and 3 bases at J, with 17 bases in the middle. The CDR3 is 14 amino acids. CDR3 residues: CASDELRTSYEQYF. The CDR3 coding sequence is TGCGCCAGCGACGAATTGCGGACAAGCTACGAGCAGTACTTC. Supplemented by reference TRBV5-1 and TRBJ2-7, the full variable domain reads KAGVTQTPRYLIKTRGQQVTLSCSPISGHRSVSWYQQTPGQGLQFLFEYFSETQRNKGNFPGRFSGRQFSNSRSEMNVSTLELGDSALYLCASDELRTSYEQYFGPGTRLTVT.

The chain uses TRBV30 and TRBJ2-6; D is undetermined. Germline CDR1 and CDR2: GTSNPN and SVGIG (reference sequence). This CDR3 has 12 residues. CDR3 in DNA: TGTGCTCTCCTCTTTGGGGCCAACGTCCTGACTTTC. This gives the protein CALLFGANVLTF.

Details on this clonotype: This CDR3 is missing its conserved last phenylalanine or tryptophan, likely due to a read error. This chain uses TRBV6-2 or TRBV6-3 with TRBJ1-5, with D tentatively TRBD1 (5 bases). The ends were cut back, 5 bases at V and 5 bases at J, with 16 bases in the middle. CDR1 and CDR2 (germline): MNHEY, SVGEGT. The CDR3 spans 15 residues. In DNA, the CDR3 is TGTGCCAGCAGTAGGGTCTACAGGAAGGATCAGCCCCAGCATCTT. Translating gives CASSRVYRKDQPQHL.

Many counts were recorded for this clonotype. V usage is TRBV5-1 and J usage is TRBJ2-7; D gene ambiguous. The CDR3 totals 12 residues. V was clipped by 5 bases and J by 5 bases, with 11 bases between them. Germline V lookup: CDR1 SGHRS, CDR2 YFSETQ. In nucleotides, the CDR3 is TGCGCCAGCAGACATACCGACGACGAGCAGTACTTC. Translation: CASRHTDDEQYF.

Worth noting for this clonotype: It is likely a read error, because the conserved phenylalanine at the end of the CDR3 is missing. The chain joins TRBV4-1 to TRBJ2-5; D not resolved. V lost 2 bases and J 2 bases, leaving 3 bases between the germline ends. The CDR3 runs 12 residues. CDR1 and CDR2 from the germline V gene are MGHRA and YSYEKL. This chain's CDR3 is CASSQHQETQYS. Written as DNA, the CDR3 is TGCGCCAGCAGCCAACATCAAGAGACCCAGTACTCC.

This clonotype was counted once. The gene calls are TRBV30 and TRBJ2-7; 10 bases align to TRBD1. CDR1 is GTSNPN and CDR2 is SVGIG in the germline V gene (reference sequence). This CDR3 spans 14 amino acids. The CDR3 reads CARSNTGTGDEQYF. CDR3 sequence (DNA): TGTGCTCGGAGTAATACCGGGACAGGGGACGAGCAGTACTTC.

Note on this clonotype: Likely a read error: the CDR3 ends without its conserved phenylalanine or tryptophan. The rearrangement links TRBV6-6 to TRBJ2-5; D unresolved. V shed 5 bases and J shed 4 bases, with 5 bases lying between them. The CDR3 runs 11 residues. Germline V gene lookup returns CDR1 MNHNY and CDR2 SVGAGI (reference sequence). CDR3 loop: CASSRRETQYS. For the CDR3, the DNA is TGTGCCAGCAGTCGTCGAGAGACCCAGTACTCC.

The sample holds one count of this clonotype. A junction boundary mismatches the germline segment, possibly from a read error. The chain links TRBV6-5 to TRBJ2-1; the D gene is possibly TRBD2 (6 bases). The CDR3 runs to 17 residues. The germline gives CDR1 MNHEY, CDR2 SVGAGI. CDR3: CASSYSGANGRGNEQFF. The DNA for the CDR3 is TGTGCCAGCAGTTACTCCGGGGCTAACGGGAGAGGGAATGAGCAATTCTTC.

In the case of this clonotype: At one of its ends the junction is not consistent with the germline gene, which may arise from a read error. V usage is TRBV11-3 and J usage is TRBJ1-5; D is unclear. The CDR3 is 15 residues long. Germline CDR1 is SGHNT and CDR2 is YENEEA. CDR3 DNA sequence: TGTGCCAGCAGCTTAGATCTGGGAGTGACTCAGTCCCAGCATTTT. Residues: CASSLDLGVTQSQHF.

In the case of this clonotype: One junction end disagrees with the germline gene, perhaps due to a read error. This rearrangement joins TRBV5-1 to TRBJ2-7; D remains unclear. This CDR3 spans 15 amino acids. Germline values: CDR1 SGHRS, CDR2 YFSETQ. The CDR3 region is CASSFTWLKSYVQYF. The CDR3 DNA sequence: TGCGCCAGCAGCTTCACATGGTTAAAATCCTACGTGCAGTACTTC.

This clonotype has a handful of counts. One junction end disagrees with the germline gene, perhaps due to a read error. The CDR3 DNA follows: TGTGCCAGCAGTCTGAGGACCAGCGGCTCCTACAACGAGCAGTTCTTC. Translation gives CASSLRTSGSYNEQFF. The V and J genes are TRBV6-5 and TRBJ2-1, with D perhaps matching TRBD2 (5 bases). This CDR3 is built from 16 residues. Germline V gene data show CDR1 as MNHEY and CDR2 as SVGAGI.